The 5 T cell receptor beta chains in this list originate from one sample, sequenced in a study of blood T cell repertoires in COVID-19. Using immunoSEQ multiplex PCR, the repertoire was profiled, and TCRdb retains in-frame clones only, with some absent. The sample includes fewer than 300,000 clones, 85% to 90% of them seen just once. The sequencing input was peripheral blood. The receptors shown here come from a woman in her thirties or forties who had recovered from COVID-19.

The J gene is TRBJ2-3, the V gene TRBV9; the match to TRBD2 covers 10 bases. Germline CDR1 reads SGDLS; CDR2 reads YYNGEE. There are 19 residues in the CDR3. V gave up 9 bases and J gave up 1 base; unmatched junction bases: 20. As DNA, the CDR3 is TGTGCCAACCGGGGGGGAATAGCGGGAGGCCCTCCCCGCACAGATACGCAGTATTTT. Its protein is CANRGGIAGGPPRTDTQYF.

The chain joins TRBV11-3 to TRBJ2-1; TRBD2 matches at 8 bases. Germline V gene sequence: CDR1 SGHNT, CDR2 YENEEA. CDR3 length: 17 amino acids. J was trimmed by 0 bases and V by 5 bases; bases with no gene match: 9. The CDR3 protein is CASSPFTGTSSYNEQFF. The CDR3 DNA sequence: TGTGCCAGCAGCCCCTTCACCGGGACTAGCTCCTACAATGAGCAGTTCTTC.

This chain links TRBV19 with TRBJ2-2; 7 nucleotides agree with TRBD1. J gave up 0 bases and V 6 bases, and 4 bases lay outside the gene matches. CDR1 and CDR2 from the germline V gene are LNHDA and SQIVND (reference sequence). CDR3 length equals 15 residues. The DNA of the CDR3 is TGTGCCAGTAGAGAGGGGGCAGCGAACACCGGGGAGCTGTTTTTT. It yields the protein CASREGAANTGELFF.

CDR3 protein: CASSMARQYLGYTF. In nucleotides, the CDR3 is TGTGCCAGTAGTATGGCCCGACAGTACCTGGGCTACACCTTC. The rearrangement joins TRBV19 to TRBJ1-2; D possibly corresponds to TRBD1 (5 bases). V lost 3 bases, J lost 8 bases, and 16 bases lay in between. The CDR3 loop spans 14 amino acids. Germline V CDR1 and CDR2: LNHDA, SQIVND (reference sequence).

J is TRBJ2-5 and V is TRBV6-2 or TRBV6-3, with 8 bases aligning to TRBD1. V lost 6 bases, J lost 5 bases, and 8 bases stayed unmatched. CDR1 and CDR2 (germline): MNHEY, SVGEGT. The CDR3 has 14 residues. CDR3 sequence: CASSPGQGRETQYF. The CDR3 DNA reads as TGTGCCAGCAGCCCCGGACAGGGTCGGGAGACCCAGTACTTC.